These 10 T cell receptor beta chains were sequenced from one sample in a study of T-cell reconstitution after alpha-beta-depleted transplantation in children. As it was prepared, the TCRbeta library received unique molecular identifiers. Each CDR3 protein is one row after TCRdb ran MiXCR on the PCR reads. The sample holds about 200,000 distinct CDR3 sequences, approximately 6.3% seen once. The specimen was PBMCs, collected before TCRalphabeta/CD19-depleted stem cell transplant. Receptors were obtained from a boy aged 2 to 10 with acute lymphoblastic leukemia, due to receive a stem cell transplant.

This clonotype has ten or more counts. The chain carries TRBV20-1 and TRBJ2-3; 10 bases line up with TRBD2. The CDR3 extends over 15 amino acids. From germline, CDR1 is DFQATT and CDR2 SNEGSKA (reference sequence). Trimming took 2 bases from V and 2 from J; bases not matched to a gene: 4. CDR3 nucleotides: TGCAGTGCTAGAAATCTAGCGGGGGACACAGATACGCAGTATTTT. This codes for CSARNLAGDTDTQYF.

This clonotype has at least ten counts. The chain is built from TRBV28 and TRBJ2-1; no definite D call. Trimming took off 2 bases at V and 8 bases at J, with 4 bases between the two ends. Germline assignment: CDR1 MDHEN and CDR2 SYDVKM. The CDR3 runs to 11 residues. In nucleotides, the CDR3 is TGTGCCAGCAGTTTAGCGGATGAGCAGTTCTTC. Protein sequence: CASSLADEQFF. The variable domain in full, with the rest retrieved from reference TRBV28 and TRBJ2-1, is DVKVTQSSRYLVKRTGEKVFLECVQDMDHENMFWYRQDPGLGLRLIYFSYDVKMKEKGDIPEGYSVSREKKERFSLILESASTNQTSMYLCASSLADEQFFGPGTRLTVL.

This clonotype came up many times. The rearrangement uses TRBV7-8 and TRBJ2-3; no clear D gene. In germline, CDR1 is SGHVS, CDR2 FQNEAQ. V lost 5 bases and J 5 bases, leaving 8 bases between the germline ends. This CDR3 has 12 amino acids. The CDR3 DNA reads TGTGCCAGCAGCCCACAAAAAGATACGCAGTATTTT. It yields the protein CASSPQKDTQYF.

This clonotype was observed a few times. V usage is TRBV12-3 or TRBV12-4 and J usage is TRBJ1-4; 11 nucleotides match TRBD1. The CDR3 is 15 amino acids. Trimming took 3 bases from V and 6 from J; bases not matched to a gene: 3. The CDR3 region has the DNA TGTGCCAGCAGTTTCGGACAGGGGGCGTATGAAAAACTGTTTTTT. Translated: CASSFGQGAYEKLFF.

This clonotype was picked up a small number of times. This chain uses TRBV4-3 with TRBJ2-7; D is uncertain. With 0 bases removed from V and 4 bases from J, the gap between germline ends came to 7 bases. The CDR3 spans 13 residues. Germline-derived CDR1 and CDR2 are LGHNA and YSLEER. The CDR3 DNA reads as TGCGCCAGCAGCCAAGATCAAGGATACGAGCAGTACTTC. Protein product: CASSQDQGYEQYF.

This clonotype appeared many times. The chain combines TRBV28 with TRBJ1-5, with a possible D match to TRBD1 (6 bases). The CDR3 is 12 residues long. CDR1 and CDR2 from the germline V gene are MDHEN and SYDVKM. Between the trimmed V and J ends, which lost 10 bases and 4 bases, there was a span of 11 bases. The CDR3: CATLTGNQPQHF. The CDR3 DNA follows: TGTGCCACCCTTACAGGGAATCAGCCCCAGCATTTT. The complete variable domain, with remaining parts taken from reference TRBV28 and TRBJ1-5, reads DVKVTQSSRYLVKRTGEKVFLECVQDMDHENMFWYRQDPGLGLRLIYFSYDVKMKEKGDIPEGYSVSREKKERFSLILESASTNQTSMYLCATLTGNQPQHFGDGTRLSIL.

About this clonotype itself: The germline gene is not matched at one end of the junction; a read error may be the cause. The chain recombines TRBV3-1 with TRBJ2-1; TRBD1 agrees at 7 bases. The CDR3 length is 13 residues. Germline CDR1 reads LGHDT; CDR2 reads YNNKEL (reference sequence). In DNA form, the CDR3 reads TGTGCCAGCAGCCAACTCCTTGACAGGGAACGGGTCTTC. Protein sequence: CASSQLLDRERVF.

This clonotype was seen repeatedly, ten times or more. The chain employs TRBV28 and TRBJ2-5, with TRBD2 as a possible D gene (5 bases). CDR1 is MDHEN, CDR2 SYDVKM, per germline. The CDR3 extends over 14 amino acids. Trimming shortened V by 3 bases and J by 5 bases, and 13 bases separated the two germline ends. Here the CDR3 DNA reads TGTGCCAGCAGTTTGGGCGGGTTTCTGGAGACCCAGTACTTC. Translating it yields CASSLGGFLETQYF.

This clonotype was detected many times. The J gene is TRBJ2-5, the V gene TRBV20-1; D is unresolved. The CDR3 has 14 residues. The V and J ends lost 3 bases and 2 bases respectively, with 13 bases between them. Germline CDR1 is DFQATT and CDR2 is SNEGSKA (reference sequence). CDR3: CSARPRLPQETQYF. CDR3 sequence (DNA): TGCAGTGCTAGGCCCAGGTTACCGCAAGAGACCCAGTACTTC.

This clonotype was detected only a few times. The chain uses TRBV7-7 and TRBJ2-2; TRBD2 is a possible D gene (5 bases). Germline V gene lookup returns CDR1 SSHAT and CDR2 FNYEAQ (reference sequence). This CDR3 is 14 amino acids long. Trimming took off 5 bases at V and 0 bases at J, with 7 bases between the two ends. CDR3 sequence reads: CASSTSTNTGELFF. CDR3 DNA sequence: TGTGCCAGCAGCACTAGTACGAACACCGGGGAGCTGTTTTTT.